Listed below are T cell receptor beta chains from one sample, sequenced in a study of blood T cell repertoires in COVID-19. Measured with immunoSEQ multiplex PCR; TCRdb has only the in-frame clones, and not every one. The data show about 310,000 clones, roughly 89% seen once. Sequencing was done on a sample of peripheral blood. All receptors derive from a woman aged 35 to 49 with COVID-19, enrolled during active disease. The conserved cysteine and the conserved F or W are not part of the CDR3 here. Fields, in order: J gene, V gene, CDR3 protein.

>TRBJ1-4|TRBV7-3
ASSPGGATNEKLF
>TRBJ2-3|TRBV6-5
ASSLLAGAGDTQY
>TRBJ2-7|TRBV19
ASSIGEIYEQY
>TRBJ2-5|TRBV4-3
ASSQDHGGASQETQY
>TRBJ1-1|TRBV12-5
ASGLVPGVNTEAF
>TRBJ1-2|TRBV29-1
SVAPAGGYGYT
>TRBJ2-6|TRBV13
ASSVGGRSGANVLT
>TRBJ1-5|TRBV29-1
SVGDTSNSQPQH
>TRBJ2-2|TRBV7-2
ASSLAGGTGELF
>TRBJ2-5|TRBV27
ASSLSSLVRKTQY
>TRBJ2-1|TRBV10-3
AISLGQGALNEQF
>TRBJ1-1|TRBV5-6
ASSLATLLF
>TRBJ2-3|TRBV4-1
ASSRVESTDTQY
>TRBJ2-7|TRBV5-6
ASGLLAGAPYEQY